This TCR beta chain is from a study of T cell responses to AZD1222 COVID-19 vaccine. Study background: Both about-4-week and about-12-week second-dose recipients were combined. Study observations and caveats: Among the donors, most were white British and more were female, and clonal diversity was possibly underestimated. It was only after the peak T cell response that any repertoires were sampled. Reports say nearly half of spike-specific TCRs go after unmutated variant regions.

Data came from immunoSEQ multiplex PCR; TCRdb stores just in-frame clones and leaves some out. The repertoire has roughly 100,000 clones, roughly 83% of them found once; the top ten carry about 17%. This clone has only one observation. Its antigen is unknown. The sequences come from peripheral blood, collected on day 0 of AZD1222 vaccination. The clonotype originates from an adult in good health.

The CDR3 loop is CAWSVRINQPQHF. CDR3 DNA sequence: TGTGCCTGGAGTGTACGGATTAATCAGCCCCAGCATTTT. The V call is TRBV30, the J call TRBJ1-5, with no clear D. Looked up from germline, CDR1 is GTSNPN and CDR2 is SVGIG (reference sequence). This CDR3 region has 13 residues. V was pared by 0 bases and J by 4 bases, with 7 bases between.